These 23 T cell receptor beta chains were all obtained from the same sample, sequenced in a study of blood T cells in healthy people across ages. A J-beta primer mix and a sample-barcoded 5' primer were used in a second PCR of roughly 7 to 12 cycles. MiXCR, run by TCRdb on the 5' RACE reads, gives a single entry per CDR3 protein. The table lists about 800,000 distinct CDR3 sequences, 25% of them singletons. The data also belong to a second study, concerning T cells of mothers and their children.

The sample was blood. These receptors were taken from a boy aged 5-17 years in good health.

V is TRBV6-2 or TRBV6-3 and J is TRBJ2-1; 9 bases fit TRBD2. The CDR3 length is 16 residues. Per the germline V gene, CDR1 is MNHEY and CDR2 is SVGEGT. J was trimmed by 7 bases and V by 0 bases; bases with no gene match: 7. CDR3 sequence: CASSYSRLAGINEQFF. In nucleotides, the CDR3 is TGTGCCAGCAGTTACTCTCGGCTAGCGGGGATAAATGAGCAGTTCTTC.

This clonotype came up many times. CDR3 nucleotides: TGTGCCAGCAGTTGGGGGTTCGGGGAGACCCAGTACTTC. Translation: CASSWGFGETQYF. The gene calls are TRBV27 and TRBJ2-5; TRBD1 or TRBD2 may be the D gene (5 bases each). CDR1 is MNHEY, CDR2 SMNVEV, per germline (reference sequence). V dropped 4 bases and J dropped 5 bases, with 11 bases sitting between them. The CDR3 covers 13 residues.

The chain couples TRBV30 to TRBJ2-5; TRBD2 agrees at 8 bases. The CDR3 covers 13 residues. The V gene end was trimmed by 3 bases and the J gene end by 4 bases; junction bases not matched to a gene: 4. Germline values: CDR1 GTSNPN, CDR2 SVGIG (reference sequence). This CDR3 is CAWSGGAAETQYF. The CDR3, as DNA: TGTGCCTGGAGCGGGGGGGCCGCAGAGACCCAGTACTTC.

The sample holds a few counts of this clonotype. The chain combines TRBV7-9 with TRBJ1-5; a possible D gene is TRBD1 (6 bases). This CDR3 has 15 residues. Per the germline V gene, CDR1 is SEHNR and CDR2 is FQNEAQ (reference sequence). Trimming shortened V by 5 bases and J by 4 bases, and 15 bases separated the two germline ends. The CDR3 DNA sequence: TGTGCCAGCAGCGCAGATGGGGGCTGGAATCAGCCCCAGCATTTT. The encoded protein is CASSADGGWNQPQHF.

The rearrangement links TRBV29-1 to TRBJ2-1; 9 bases line up with TRBD2. The J call may be wrong; the DNA end is better matched by TRBJ2-5. Germline values: CDR1 SQVTM, CDR2 ANQGSEA. The CDR3 contains 14 residues. For the CDR3, the DNA is TGCAGCGTTGAGGTAGCGGGAGTAGAAGAGACCCAGTACTTC. As protein: CSVEVAGVEETQYF.

Comment on this clonotype: A junction end diverges from the germline sequence, so it may reflect a read error. The rearrangement uses TRBV5-1 and TRBJ2-1; 8 positions match TRBD1. Germline lookup yields CDR1 SGHRS and CDR2 YFSETQ. This CDR3 spans 15 amino acids. The CDR3 loop is CASSSPDRGVNVQFF. For the CDR3, the DNA is TGCGCCAGCAGTTCCCCCGACAGGGGCGTGAATGTGCAGTTCTTC.

In its sample, this clonotype was seen many times. V is TRBV27 and J is TRBJ1-6; no definite D call. CDR3 length: 12 amino acids. The germline CDR1 and CDR2 sequences are MNHEY and SMNVEV (reference sequence). The V gene lost 2 bases and the J gene lost 8 bases, with 4 bases spanning the gap. CDR3 coding DNA: TGTGCCAGCAGTTTACCGTATTCACCCCTCCACTTT. Its translation: CASSLPYSPLHF.

This clonotype showed up just a few times. The J gene is TRBJ2-7, the V gene TRBV6-1; perhaps TRBD2 as D (5 bases). The V end was cut by 8 bases, the J end by 2 bases, with 19 bases between. The CDR3 is made up of 15 amino acids. The germline CDR1 and CDR2 sequences are MNHNS and SASEGT. CDR3 in DNA: TGTGCCAGCTCTACCGAGGGCAGTTTCCCCTACGAGCAGTACTTC. This gives the protein CASSTEGSFPYEQYF.

V and J are TRBV5-1 and TRBJ1-1; TRBD1 is a possible D gene (5 bases). Trimming shortened V by 2 bases and J by 0 bases, and 11 bases separated the two germline ends. In germline, CDR1 is SGHRS, CDR2 YFSETQ. CDR3 size: 15 residues. The DNA for the CDR3 is TGCGCCAGCAGCTTAAGTTGGGGGATGAACACTGAAGCTTTCTTT. Translated: CASSLSWGMNTEAFF.

A few counts support this clonotype. This chain connects TRBV5-1 to TRBJ2-5; TRBD2 agrees at 11 bases. The end of the DNA is better explained by TRBJ2-7, so the J call may be wrong. The CDR3 contains 15 residues. CDR1 SGHRS and CDR2 YFSETQ come from the germline V gene. The CDR3 here is CASSSLTSGIDEQYF. The CDR3 coding sequence is TGCGCCAGCAGCTCTCTGACTAGCGGGATTGACGAGCAGTACTTC.

This CDR3 is CASSVEGGPQFF. DNA of the CDR3: TGTGCCAGCAGCGTAGAGGGGGGGCCCCAGTTCTTC. The rearrangement joins TRBV9 to TRBJ2-1; perhaps TRBD2 as D (7 bases). Germline V lookup: CDR1 SGDLS, CDR2 YYNGEE. V dropped 0 bases and J dropped 13 bases, with 11 bases sitting between them. The CDR3 sequence is 12 residues long.

CDR3 nucleotide sequence: TGTGCCAGCAGCTGGGGTCCGGGACAGGGAGAGACCCAGTACTTC. Its translation: CASSWGPGQGETQYF. J is TRBJ2-5 and V is TRBV7-2; 9 bases align to TRBD1. Trimming took 4 bases from V and 4 from J; bases not matched to a gene: 7. Germline lookup yields CDR1 SGHTA and CDR2 FQGNSA. The CDR3 has 15 amino acids.

This clonotype has a handful of counts. The V gene is TRBV7-9, the J gene TRBJ1-6; D is unclear. Germline V gene sequence: CDR1 SEHNR, CDR2 FQNEAQ (reference sequence). This CDR3 has 15 amino acids. Trimming took 0 bases from V and 0 from J, leaving 3 bases between them. The CDR3 reads CASSLASSYNSPLHF. DNA for the CDR3: TGTGCCAGCAGCTTAGCAAGCTCCTATAATTCACCCCTCCACTTT.

The CDR3 loop is CASSPLRDGSSGGTQYF. The CDR3 DNA is TGCGCCAGCAGCCCGCTCCGGGACGGTAGTAGTGGGGGAACCCAGTACTTC. The V call is TRBV4-3, the J call TRBJ2-5; D is perhaps TRBD1 or TRBD2 (5 bases each). V lost 4 bases and J lost 8, with 26 bases in between. Germline V lookup: CDR1 LGHNA, CDR2 YSLEER. This CDR3 spans 17 amino acids.

Comment on this clonotype: The junction and the germline gene differ at one end; a read error may be behind it. The chain joins TRBV7-2 to TRBJ2-3; D not resolved. There are 14 residues in the CDR3. Germline V gene lookup returns CDR1 SGHTA and CDR2 FQGNSA. Written as DNA, the CDR3 is TGCGCCAGCAGCTTCTACACGAGCACAGATACGCAGTATTTT. It specifies CASSFYTSTDTQYF.

The DNA for the CDR3 is TGTGCCAGCTCACCGTTGGGCGGCCCCGGGGGCACCGGGGAGCTGTTTTTT. Amino acid sequence: CASSPLGGPGGTGELFF. The chain combines TRBV18 with TRBJ2-2; D is possibly TRBD2 (6 bases). CDR3 length: 17 amino acids. Looked up from germline, CDR1 is KGHSH and CDR2 is LQKENI. The ends were cut back, 3 bases at V and 4 bases at J, with 18 bases in the middle.

The chain uses TRBV29-1 and TRBJ2-1; 11 bases match TRBD2. Germline-derived CDR1 and CDR2 are SQVTM and ANQGSEA. The junction had 11 bases not matched to a gene; V was cut back by 5 bases and J by 5 bases. The CDR3 has 16 amino acids. The CDR3, as DNA: TGCAGCGTTTGGAGGGGAGGGACTAGCGGCCACAATGAGCAGTTCTTC. Protein sequence: CSVWRGGTSGHNEQFF.

This clonotype appeared a single time. The chain combines TRBV4-3 with TRBJ2-3; the D gene is possibly TRBD1 (6 bases). Germline assignment: CDR1 LGHNA and CDR2 YSLEER. The CDR3 runs to 15 residues. Trimming removed 4 bases from V and 6 bases from J, with 17 bases in between. In DNA, the CDR3 is TGCGCCAGCAGCCGACTATACCGGGACACCGATACGCAGTATTTT. Its translation: CASSRLYRDTDTQYF.

The CDR3 DNA reads TGCAGCGCCTTGGACAATAGCGACGAGCAGTACTTC. This sequence encodes CSALDNSDEQYF. The chain links TRBV29-1 to TRBJ2-7; D is perhaps TRBD1 or TRBD2 (5 bases each). The length of the CDR3 is 12 residues. Germline V CDR1 and CDR2: SQVTM, ANQGSEA. Trimming left V 7 bases short and J 5 bases short, with 15 bases between.

In nucleotides, the CDR3 is TGTGCCAGCAACCCTAACTATGGGGGGAAGGACCAAGAGACCCAGTACTTC. Protein sequence: CASNPNYGGKDQETQYF. This rearrangement joins TRBV6-2 or TRBV6-3 to TRBJ2-5, with a possible D match to TRBD2 (6 bases). V gave up 7 bases and J gave up 0 bases, with 21 bases separating them. This CDR3 has 17 amino acids. Per the germline V gene, CDR1 is MNHEY and CDR2 is SVGEGT.

This clonotype was counted a few times. This chain connects TRBV7-2 to TRBJ2-1; the match to TRBD2 covers 9 bases. The DNA matches TRBJ2-5 better at its end, which makes the J call doubtful. Germline CDR1 reads SGHTA; CDR2 reads FQGNSA. This CDR3 has 14 amino acids. CDR3 in amino acids: CASSAGGSEETQYF. CDR3 DNA: TGTGCCAGCAGCGCGGGGGGGTCAGAGGAGACCCAGTACTTC.

V and J are TRBV28 and TRBJ2-5; the match to TRBD2 covers 7 bases. Unmatched junction bases numbered 8, after V lost 6 bases and J lost 1 base. Germline V gives CDR1 MDHEN, CDR2 SYDVKM. The CDR3 contains 15 residues. The CDR3 sequence is CASRFRDYPQETQYF. In DNA form, the CDR3 reads TGTGCCAGCAGATTCCGGGACTATCCCCAAGAGACCCAGTACTTC.

V gene TRBV29-1 combines with J gene TRBJ2-1; 7 bases fit TRBD1. CDR1 SQVTM and CDR2 ANQGSEA come from the germline V gene. Trimming at V came to 1 base and at J to 3 bases, leaving 6 bases not matched to a gene. The CDR3 extends over 15 amino acids. In DNA, the CDR3 is TGCAGCGTTGAAGTTAGGGGGCAGAGCTACAATGAGCAGTTCTTC. It translates to CSVEVRGQSYNEQFF.